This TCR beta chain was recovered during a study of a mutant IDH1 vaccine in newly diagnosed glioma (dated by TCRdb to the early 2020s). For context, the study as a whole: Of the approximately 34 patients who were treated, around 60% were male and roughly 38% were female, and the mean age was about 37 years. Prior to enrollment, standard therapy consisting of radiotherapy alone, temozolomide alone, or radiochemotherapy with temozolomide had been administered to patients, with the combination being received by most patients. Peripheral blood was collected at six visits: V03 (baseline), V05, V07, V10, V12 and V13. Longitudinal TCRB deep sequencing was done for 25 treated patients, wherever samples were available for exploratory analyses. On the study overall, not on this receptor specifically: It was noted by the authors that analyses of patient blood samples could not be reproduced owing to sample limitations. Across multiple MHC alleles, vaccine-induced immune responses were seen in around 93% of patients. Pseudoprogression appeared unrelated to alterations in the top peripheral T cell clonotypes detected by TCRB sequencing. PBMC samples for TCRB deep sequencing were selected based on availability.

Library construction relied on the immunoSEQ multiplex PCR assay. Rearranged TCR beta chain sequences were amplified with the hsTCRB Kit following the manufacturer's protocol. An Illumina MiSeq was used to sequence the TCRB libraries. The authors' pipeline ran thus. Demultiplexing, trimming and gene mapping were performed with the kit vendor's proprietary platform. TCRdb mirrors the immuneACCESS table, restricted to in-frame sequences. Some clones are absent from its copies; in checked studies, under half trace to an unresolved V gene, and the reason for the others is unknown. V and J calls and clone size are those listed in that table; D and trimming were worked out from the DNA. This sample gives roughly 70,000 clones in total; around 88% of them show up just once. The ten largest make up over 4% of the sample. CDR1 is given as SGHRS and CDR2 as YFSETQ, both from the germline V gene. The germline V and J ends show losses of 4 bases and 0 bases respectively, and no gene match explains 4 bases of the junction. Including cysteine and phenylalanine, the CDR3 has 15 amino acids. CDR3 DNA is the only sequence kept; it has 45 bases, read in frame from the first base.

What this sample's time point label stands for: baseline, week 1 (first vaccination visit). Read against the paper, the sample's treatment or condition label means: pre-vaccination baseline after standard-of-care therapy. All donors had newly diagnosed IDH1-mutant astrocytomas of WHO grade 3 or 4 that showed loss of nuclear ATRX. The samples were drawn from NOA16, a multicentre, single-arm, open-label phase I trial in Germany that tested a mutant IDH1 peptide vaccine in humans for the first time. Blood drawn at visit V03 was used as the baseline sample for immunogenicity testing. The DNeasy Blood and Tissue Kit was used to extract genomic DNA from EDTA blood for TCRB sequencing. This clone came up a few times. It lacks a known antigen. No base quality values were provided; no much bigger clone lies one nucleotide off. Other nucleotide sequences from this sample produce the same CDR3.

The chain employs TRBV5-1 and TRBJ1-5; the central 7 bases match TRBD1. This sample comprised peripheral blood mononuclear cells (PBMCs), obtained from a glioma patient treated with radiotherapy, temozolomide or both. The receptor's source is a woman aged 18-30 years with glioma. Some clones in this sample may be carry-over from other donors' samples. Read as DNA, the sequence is TGCGCCAGCAGCCTGGGACAGTATAGCAATCAGCCCCAGCATTTT. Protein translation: CASSLGQYSNQPQHF. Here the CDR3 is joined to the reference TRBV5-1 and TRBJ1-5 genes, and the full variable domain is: KAGVTQTPRYLIKTRGQQVTLSCSPISGHRSVSWYQQTPGQGLQFLFEYFSETQRNKGNFPGRFSGRQFSNSRSEMNVSTLELGDSALYLCASSLGQYSNQPQHFGDGTRLSIL.